Sequencing of this T cell receptor (beta chain) was carried out in a study of blood T cells in healthy people across ages (dated by TCRdb to about 2015). Looking at the study overall: In model experiments, template switching captured about one uniquely barcoded TCR beta cDNA molecule for every two T cells. The study measured age-related changes in TCR beta repertoire diversity using deep sequencing normalized with unique cDNA molecular identifiers. Donors were grouped into four age groups: young (average 16 years), middle-aged (less than 40), aged (around 60) and long-lived (approximately 82). To avoid experimental bias, donors of different ages were distributed randomly across sequencing lanes. The study analyzed two additional independent replicas of 1 million unique cDNA reads from the same blood draw for two donors, one aged 18 to 29 and one aged 80 or older.

This clonotype was observed at least ten times. No antigen is known for it. It has no much larger one-base neighbor in the sample; base qualities were not kept. The roughly 39 donors, aged about 6 to 95 years, were systemically healthy Caucasian individuals from Russia. About 10 milliliters of peripheral blood were collected from each donor into EDTA-treated Vacutainer tubes. Ficoll-Paque density-gradient centrifugation was used to isolate PBMCs, with at least 7 million per sample. Total RNA, at least 6 micrograms per sample, was extracted from PBMCs with Trizol reagent. For every donor, an aliquot of PBMCs went through flow cytometry to measure the percentages of naive CD45RAhigh/CD27high T cells. Taken from cysteine to phenylalanine, the CDR3 has 13 residues. Solely the CDR3 DNA is kept, with 39 bases framed from the first base. Trimming accounts for 7 bases at V and 2 bases at J, while the number of junction bases matched to no gene is 7. The germline V gene (reference sequence) sets CDR1 to DFQATT and CDR2 to SNEGSKA.

Beyond this particular receptor, the publication reports: There was a strong correlation between observed TCR beta diversity and the percentage of naive T cells measured by flow cytometry. Total diversity estimates from one million sequenced T cells were considered lower bounds and underestimates. Bulk unsorted PBMC profiling prevented conclusive comparison of naive and antigen-experienced compartments. As age increased, observed TCR beta diversity per million T cells dropped in a roughly linear way, and a significant reduction was already evident by age roughly 36. Compared with the aged group, more naive CD4+ T cells, fewer expanded clones and increased TCR diversity were shown by the long-lived group, suggesting age selection. Because the CMV infection status of the donors was unknown, age-related changes in expanded clonotypes may potentially have been confounded.

The library was made by 5' RACE. The data were produced on an Illumina HiSeq 2500. A second roughly 6 to 12 cycle PCR used a sample-barcoded 5' primer and a J-beta primer mix. A unique molecular identifier was introduced onto each TCR beta cDNA molecule by a template-switch 5' adaptor carrying 12 random nucleotides. Each sample yielded at least 2.5 million CDR3-containing paired-end reads. First-strand cDNA was synthesized from all RNA with the Mint cDNA synthesis kit, primed by a TRBC-specific oligonucleotide. Following uracil-DNA glycosylase treatment, a first 18-cycle PCR with universal primers M1SS and BC2_uni_R was performed on all cDNA. Processing in the source paper ran as follows. Normalization of each sample was performed by random selection of 1 million high-quality reads, each carrying a distinct molecular identifier. Reads with shared molecular identifiers were discarded instead of being binned into consensus sequences. MiTCR, run with a Q25 quality threshold and the strictest error-elimination algorithm, handled CDR3 identification, clonotype clustering and error correction. A nonparametric unseen species model with Euler transformation was used to estimate a lower bound on total TCR beta diversity. The public reads were quality trimmed at Q25 with fastp and then assembled into clones with MiXCR by TCRdb, keeping productive beta chains. For every CDR3 protein sequence, its rows merge into one entry that carries the most common genes and DNA. These V and J calls are TCRdb output, not the study's own analysis. Here the sample has hundreds of thousands of distinct CDR3 sequences; around 50% occur a single time. The ten largest clones represent around an eighth of the sample.

The chain couples TRBV20-1 to TRBJ2-7; the central 8 bases match TRBD1. This clonotype was obtained from a woman of 80 years or more in good health. Specimen: blood. The DNA is as follows: TGCAGTGTTTGGACAGGGACTCCCTACGAGCAGTACTTC. The encoded protein is CSVWTGTPYEQYF.